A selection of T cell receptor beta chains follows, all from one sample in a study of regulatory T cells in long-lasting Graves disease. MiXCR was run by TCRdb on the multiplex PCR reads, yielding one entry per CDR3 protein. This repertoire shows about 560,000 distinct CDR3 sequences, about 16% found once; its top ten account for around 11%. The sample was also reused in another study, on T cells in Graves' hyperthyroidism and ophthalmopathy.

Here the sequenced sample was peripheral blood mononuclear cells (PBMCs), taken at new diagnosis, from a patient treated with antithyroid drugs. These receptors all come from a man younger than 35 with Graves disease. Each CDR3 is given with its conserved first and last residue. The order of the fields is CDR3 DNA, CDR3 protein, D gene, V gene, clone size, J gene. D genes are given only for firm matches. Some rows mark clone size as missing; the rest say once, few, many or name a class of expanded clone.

CDR3nt: TGTGCCAGCAGCTTCCGACAGGCCCCGGGCACTGAAGCTTTCTTT; CDR3aa: CASSFRQAPGTEAFF; d_gene: NA; v_gene: TRBV5-8; abundance: few; j_gene: TRBJ1-1
CDR3nt: TGCAGTGCTAGAGATGGTAGCGGGAGTTACGAGCAGTACTTC; CDR3aa: CSARDGSGSYEQYF; d_gene: TRBD2; v_gene: TRBV20-1; abundance: NA; j_gene: TRBJ2-7
CDR3nt: TGTGCCAGCAGTCTATCGGTAACTAGCGGGGTTCCAGGGGAGCAGTTCTTC; CDR3aa: CASSLSVTSGVPGEQFF; d_gene: TRBD2; v_gene: TRBV12-3/TRBV12-4; abundance: NA; j_gene: TRBJ2-1
CDR3nt: TGTGCCAGCAGCCGTGGACTAGCTGGGGATGAGCAGTACTTC; CDR3aa: CASSRGLAGDEQYF; d_gene: TRBD2; v_gene: TRBV7-9; abundance: many; j_gene: TRBJ2-7
CDR3nt: TGTGCCAGCTCACGGGGACTAGCGGGATCAAACATTCAGTACTTC; CDR3aa: CASSRGLAGSNIQYF; d_gene: TRBD2; v_gene: TRBV18; abundance: few; j_gene: TRBJ2-4
CDR3nt: TGTGCCAGCAGTTGGAATCAAGTTAACTACGAGCAGTACTTC; CDR3aa: CASSWNQVNYEQYF; d_gene: NA; v_gene: TRBV6-5; abundance: NA; j_gene: TRBJ2-7
CDR3nt: TGTGCCAGCAACTTACTGTCCAGGTCCTACGAGCAGTACTTC; CDR3aa: CASNLLSRSYEQYF; d_gene: NA; v_gene: TRBV5-6; abundance: many; j_gene: TRBJ2-7
CDR3nt: TGTGCCATCAGTGCGGCAACTGAAGCTTTCTTT; CDR3aa: CAISAATEAFF; d_gene: NA; v_gene: TRBV10-3; abundance: NA; j_gene: TRBJ1-1
CDR3nt: TGTGCCAGCAGCCAAGTTGGCAATGAGCAGTTCTTC; CDR3aa: CASSQVGNEQFF; d_gene: NA; v_gene: TRBV3-1; abundance: many; j_gene: TRBJ2-1
CDR3nt: TGTGCCAGCAGCCCCGGACTAGCGGGAGGAATTGAGCAGTTCTTC; CDR3aa: CASSPGLAGGIEQFF; d_gene: TRBD2; v_gene: TRBV7-9; abundance: many; j_gene: TRBJ2-1
CDR3nt: TGTGCCAGCAGCGAGGGACTAGCGGGCCGCTACGAGCAGTACTTC; CDR3aa: CASSEGLAGRYEQYF; d_gene: TRBD2; v_gene: TRBV7-3; abundance: NA; j_gene: TRBJ2-7
CDR3nt: TGTGCCAGCAGTTTGACCAGTACCAACTACGAGCAGTACTTC; CDR3aa: CASSLTSTNYEQYF; d_gene: NA; v_gene: TRBV27; abundance: many; j_gene: TRBJ2-7
CDR3nt: TGTGCCAGCTCGGGACAACCGGAGCAGTTCTTC; CDR3aa: CASSGQPEQFF; d_gene: NA; v_gene: TRBV6-1; abundance: NA; j_gene: TRBJ2-1
CDR3nt: TGTGCCAGCAGCCAGACAGGGGGCTCAACTGAAGCTTTCTTT; CDR3aa: CASSQTGGSTEAFF; d_gene: TRBD1; v_gene: TRBV7-9; abundance: many; j_gene: TRBJ1-1
CDR3nt: TGCGCCAGCAGCCAGAGGGCTAGCGGGATGGGTAATGAGCAGTTCTTC; CDR3aa: CASSQRASGMGNEQFF; d_gene: TRBD2; v_gene: TRBV5-1; abundance: many; j_gene: TRBJ2-1
CDR3nt: TGTGCCAGCAGCCGACCGGGACAGGGGATAGGCAATCAGCCCCAGCATTTT; CDR3aa: CASSRPGQGIGNQPQHF; d_gene: TRBD1; v_gene: TRBV12-3/TRBV12-4; abundance: many; j_gene: TRBJ1-5
CDR3nt: TGTGCCAGCAGTTTATTCTCCCAAGGGTACGAGCAGTACTTC; CDR3aa: CASSLFSQGYEQYF; d_gene: NA; v_gene: TRBV12-3/TRBV12-4; abundance: few; j_gene: TRBJ2-7
CDR3nt: TGTGCCACCCGAAAGGGGGGCCAGGAGACCCAGTACTTC; CDR3aa: CATRKGGQETQYF; d_gene: NA; v_gene: TRBV12-3/TRBV12-4; abundance: many; j_gene: TRBJ2-5
CDR3nt: TGCGCCAGCAGCAGGGGACTAGCGGGAGAAGAGCAGTACTTC; CDR3aa: CASSRGLAGEEQYF; d_gene: TRBD2; v_gene: TRBV5-1; abundance: NA; j_gene: TRBJ2-7
CDR3nt: TGTGCCAGCAGTTACCCTGCTGGCTCCTACGAGCAGTACTTC; CDR3aa: CASSYPAGSYEQYF; d_gene: NA; v_gene: TRBV6-9; abundance: few; j_gene: TRBJ2-7
CDR3nt: TGCAGTGCTAGAGGGCTAGCGTTATCCTACGAGCAGTACTTC; CDR3aa: CSARGLALSYEQYF; d_gene: NA; v_gene: TRBV20-1; abundance: few; j_gene: TRBJ2-7
CDR3nt: TGTGCCTGGGGCGGGGGGAATCAGCCCCAGCATTTT; CDR3aa: CAWGGGNQPQHF; d_gene: NA; v_gene: TRBV30; abundance: many; j_gene: TRBJ1-5
CDR3nt: TGTGCCAGCAGCGGTGGGAGTCGCAACTACGAGCAGTACTTC; CDR3aa: CASSGGSRNYEQYF; d_gene: NA; v_gene: TRBV7-9; abundance: many; j_gene: TRBJ2-7
CDR3nt: TGTGCCTGGAGTCGAGGCAGCTTCTACAATCAGCCCCAGCATTTT; CDR3aa: CAWSRGSFYNQPQHF; d_gene: NA; v_gene: TRBV30; abundance: many; j_gene: TRBJ1-5
CDR3nt: TGTGCCAGCAGCTTACTGGGGGGGACTTCCCCCACAGATACGCAGTATTTT; CDR3aa: CASSLLGGTSPTDTQYF; d_gene: TRBD2; v_gene: TRBV7-3; abundance: NA; j_gene: TRBJ2-3
CDR3nt: TGTGCCAGCAGCGTACAGGGGGCGATGGGGACTGAAGCTTTCTTT; CDR3aa: CASSVQGAMGTEAFF; d_gene: TRBD1; v_gene: TRBV7-9; abundance: many; j_gene: TRBJ1-1
CDR3nt: TGTGCCAGCTCTCTCCTCTTGGACACAGCCTACGAGCAGTACTTC; CDR3aa: CASSLLLDTAYEQYF; d_gene: NA; v_gene: TRBV6-1; abundance: many; j_gene: TRBJ2-7
CDR3nt: TGCAGTGCTAGAGATTTCAGGGACTCCCACGAGCAGTACTTC; CDR3aa: CSARDFRDSHEQYF; d_gene: NA; v_gene: TRBV20-1; abundance: many; j_gene: TRBJ2-7
CDR3nt: TGTGCCAGCGGAATTCCCGGGTCGGGCTCTCAGCCCCAGCATTTT; CDR3aa: CASGIPGSGSQPQHF; d_gene: NA; v_gene: TRBV27; abundance: few; j_gene: TRBJ1-5
CDR3nt: TGCGCCAGCCGGGACGGAACTTTCACAGATACGCAGTATTTT; CDR3aa: CASRDGTFTDTQYF; d_gene: NA; v_gene: TRBV5-1; abundance: NA; j_gene: TRBJ2-3
CDR3nt: TGTGCCATCAGCCGGACAGGGCGAAGGACTGAAGCTTTCTTT; CDR3aa: CAISRTGRRTEAFF; d_gene: TRBD1; v_gene: TRBV10-3; abundance: NA; j_gene: TRBJ1-1
CDR3nt: TGTGCCAGCTCTATAGTACCCAACCTACAGGGATCCTATGGCTACACCTTC; CDR3aa: CASSIVPNLQGSYGYTF; d_gene: NA; v_gene: TRBV27; abundance: many; j_gene: TRBJ1-2
CDR3nt: TGCGCCAGCAGCCCCCGACTCGGTTCGGGGGAGACCCAGTACTTC; CDR3aa: CASSPRLGSGETQYF; d_gene: NA; v_gene: TRBV4-1; abundance: many; j_gene: TRBJ2-5
CDR3nt: TGTGCCAGCAGGCCGGGGCAGGGGGTGGCTGAAGCTTTCTTT; CDR3aa: CASRPGQGVAEAFF; d_gene: TRBD1; v_gene: TRBV6-2/TRBV6-3; abundance: few; j_gene: TRBJ1-1
CDR3nt: TGTGCCAGCAGTTCATCCGGGACAGGGCTATCCTACGAGCAGTACTTC; CDR3aa: CASSSSGTGLSYEQYF; d_gene: TRBD1; v_gene: TRBV12-3/TRBV12-4; abundance: many; j_gene: TRBJ2-7
CDR3nt: TGTGCCAGCAGCTTCTTTGTGGGTGAGCAGTTCTTC; CDR3aa: CASSFFVGEQFF; d_gene: NA; v_gene: TRBV7-9; abundance: NA; j_gene: TRBJ2-1
CDR3nt: TGCAGTGCTAGAGATCTAGGACGCAGGACCGGGGAGCTGTTTTTT; CDR3aa: CSARDLGRRTGELFF; d_gene: NA; v_gene: TRBV20-1; abundance: NA; j_gene: TRBJ2-2
CDR3nt: TGTGCCAGCAGTTCAGGTTCCCTGACCTATGGCTACACCTTC; CDR3aa: CASSSGSLTYGYTF; d_gene: NA; v_gene: TRBV28; abundance: NA; j_gene: TRBJ1-2
CDR3nt: TGCAGTGCGACGGACAGGCGGAATAGCAATCAGCCCCAGCATTTT; CDR3aa: CSATDRRNSNQPQHF; d_gene: TRBD1; v_gene: TRBV20-1; abundance: few; j_gene: TRBJ1-5
CDR3nt: TGTGCCAGCAGTTTTTCAGCGGGAAACAATGAGCAGTTCTTC; CDR3aa: CASSFSAGNNEQFF; d_gene: TRBD2; v_gene: TRBV12-3/TRBV12-4; abundance: many; j_gene: TRBJ2-1